These 8 T cell receptor beta chains share one sample of origin, sequenced in a study of PD-1 and CTLA-4 blockade in melanoma. Here immunoSEQ multiplex PCR was the method, and the copy in TCRdb shows in-frame clones only, minus some. The sample yields 34,000 or so clones, about 88% seen once. The source was CD8+ T cells from peripheral blood, collected from a patient given anti-PD-1 treatment. These receptor sequences come from a human donor with melanoma.

The chain employs TRBV28 and TRBJ1-4; the match to TRBD1 covers 8 bases. Germline V gene data show CDR1 as MDHEN and CDR2 as SYDVKM. Trimming took 11 bases from V and 8 from J; bases not matched to a gene: 7. The CDR3 extends over 12 amino acids. The DNA for the CDR3 is TGTGCCGCCGGGACAGGTTTGGAAAAACTGTTTTTT. As protein: CAAGTGLEKLFF.

The gene calls are TRBV27 and TRBJ2-5; TRBD1 might be the D (6 bases). The germline V and J ends were trimmed by 6 bases and 5 bases, with 16 bases remaining between them. This CDR3 has 14 amino acids. Looked up from germline, CDR1 is MNHEY and CDR2 is SMNVEV (reference sequence). CDR3 nucleotide sequence: TGTGCCAGCAGCTGGGGGACCCAGGGGGAGACCCAGTACTTC. This translates into CASSWGTQGETQYF.

This clone was counted a few times. The chain links TRBV27 to TRBJ1-2; no clear D. The CDR3 extends over 12 amino acids. The V and J ends lost 6 bases and 2 bases respectively, with 7 bases between them. From germline, CDR1 is MNHEY and CDR2 SMNVEV (reference sequence). This CDR3 is CASRALNYGYTF. In DNA form, the CDR3 reads TGTGCCAGCAGGGCGTTGAACTATGGCTACACCTTC.

This clone has only one observation. This chain joins TRBV6-6 and TRBJ1-4; TRBD1 agrees at 7 bases. The ends lost 5 bases at V and 8 bases at J; junction bases unmatched: 8. This CDR3 contains 14 residues. Germline V gives CDR1 MNHNY, CDR2 SVGAGI (reference sequence). CDR3 region: CASSQTTGPEKLFF. The DNA of the CDR3 is TGTGCCAGCAGTCAAACGACAGGGCCCGAAAAACTGTTTTTT.

This sequence joins TRBV7-2 and TRBJ1-6, with TRBD1 as a possible D gene (5 bases). Germline V gene sequence: CDR1 SGHTA, CDR2 FQGNSA. This CDR3 has 14 residues. Trimming took 3 bases from V and 10 from J, leaving 13 bases between them. Here the CDR3 reads CASSFGQGGSPLHF. The CDR3 nucleotides are TGTGCCAGCAGCTTCGGGCAGGGTGGCTCACCCCTCCACTTT.

The chain carries TRBV29-1 and TRBJ2-2; D is perhaps TRBD2 (5 bases). Trimming pared 6 bases from V and 6 bases from J, leaving 11 bases between. The CDR3 covers 12 residues. Per the germline V gene, CDR1 is SQVTM and CDR2 is ANQGSEA. The CDR3 here is CSVTGSAGELFF. CDR3 DNA sequence: TGCAGCGTAACGGGAAGTGCCGGGGAGCTGTTTTTT.

The V and J genes are TRBV19 and TRBJ2-1; 8 nucleotides agree with TRBD2. This CDR3 is 13 amino acids long. V dropped 3 bases and J dropped 8; count of bases not matched to a gene: 3. CDR1 and CDR2 from the germline V gene are LNHDA and SQIVND (reference sequence). CDR3 sequence (DNA): TGTGCCAGTAGTATGGCGGGGGGCGATGAGCAGTTCTTC. It specifies CASSMAGGDEQFF.

The rearrangement joins TRBV6-5 to TRBJ2-7; D possibly corresponds to TRBD1 (6 bases). Trimming pared 2 bases from V and 6 bases from J, leaving 14 bases between. This CDR3 spans 14 amino acids. CDR1 and CDR2 from the germline V gene are MNHEY and SVGAGI. The CDR3 DNA reads as TGTGCCAGCAGTTACGGGGGCGGGTGGAGCGAGCAGTACTTC. Protein sequence: CASSYGGGWSEQYF.